Many counts were recorded for the clone carrying this T cell receptor (beta chain). This sample was included in a study of regulatory T cells in long-lasting Graves disease. Sample time point: newly diagnosed GD, antithyroid drugs for less than 3 months. From RNA extracted from PBMCs, the TCR library was made. Building the TCR beta libraries relied on iRepertoire HTBI primers, and CDR3 regions underwent Arm-PCR. MiXCR was run by TCRdb on the multiplex PCR reads, yielding one entry per CDR3 protein. Of 200,000 to 250,000 distinct CDR3 sequences detected, 20% to 25% appear once; the ten largest clones hold approximately 13%. This CDR3 contains 15 residues. Trimming stripped 2 bases from V and 2 bases from J, with 13 bases between. Germline lookup yields CDR1 LGHNA and CDR2 YSLEER.

Sequenced material: peripheral blood mononuclear cells (PBMCs), taken at new diagnosis, from a patient treated with antithyroid drugs. The genes are TRBV4-3 and TRBJ2-7; weak D call: TRBD2 (6 bases). The receptor was isolated from a female donor with Graves disease. The CDR3 sequence is CASSQYSGPTYEQYF. Here the CDR3 DNA reads TGCGCCAGCAGCCAATATAGCGGCCCAACCTACGAGCAGTACTTC.